This T cell receptor (beta chain) stems from a study of cytomegalovirus exposure and HLA in healthy donors. This CDR3 is built from 15 residues. Germline V gives CDR1 SGDLS, CDR2 YYNGEE. A multiplex PCR was run with 60 Vbeta primers and 13 Jbeta primers. Per the study methods: There were tens of millions of unique TCR beta chains by a later count, and about 11 million of them were shared. Sequencing used immunoSEQ multiplex PCR; TCRdb keeps in-frame clones, though not all of them. The V and J calls and clone size come from that table; D and trimming were worked out from the DNA. The sample gives over 100,000 clones, approximately 80% of which show up once; over 1.2% is in the top ten.

The rearrangement uses TRBV9 and TRBJ2-5, with D perhaps matching TRBD1 (5 bases). The J call may be wrong; the DNA end is better matched by TRBJ2-7. Sequencing was performed on PBMCs. The TCR originated in a female donor in good health and CMV-seronegative. The CDR3 nucleotides read TGTGCCAGCAGCGAGCGACAGTCTCCCTCCTACGAGCAGTACTTC. This gives the protein CASSERQSPSYEQYF.